This TCR beta chain was recorded in a study of blood T cell repertoires in COVID-19. This CDR3 has 15 residues. Germline V CDR1 and CDR2: SNHLY, FYNNEI. Trimming took 4 bases from V and 7 from J; bases not matched to a gene: 7. In the original workflow: Quantification of nucleated cells was approximated via reference gene primer amplification. Assay: immunoSEQ multiplex PCR; the TCRdb copy retains only in-frame clones and omits some. V and J calls and clone size follow that table, whereas D and trimming were derived from the DNA. The table records under 250,000 clones, over 75% of them present only once. The age range of participants was 18 to 89 years, with residence in some 25 US areas. Donors were grouped by their self-reported clinical history. During the 2 weeks before they entered the study, exposed participants had met someone with a PCR-confirmed or clinician-diagnosed COVID-19 case.

V and J are TRBV2 and TRBJ1-5; 10 bases fit TRBD1. What was sequenced was PBMCs or T cells enriched from blood (not recorded which). The clonotype originates from a woman aged 40 to 55 who had been exposed to COVID-19. As DNA, the CDR3 is TGTGCCAGCAGTGGGGACAGGGGAGTAAGGCAGCCCCAGCATTTT. This translates into CASSGDRGVRQPQHF.